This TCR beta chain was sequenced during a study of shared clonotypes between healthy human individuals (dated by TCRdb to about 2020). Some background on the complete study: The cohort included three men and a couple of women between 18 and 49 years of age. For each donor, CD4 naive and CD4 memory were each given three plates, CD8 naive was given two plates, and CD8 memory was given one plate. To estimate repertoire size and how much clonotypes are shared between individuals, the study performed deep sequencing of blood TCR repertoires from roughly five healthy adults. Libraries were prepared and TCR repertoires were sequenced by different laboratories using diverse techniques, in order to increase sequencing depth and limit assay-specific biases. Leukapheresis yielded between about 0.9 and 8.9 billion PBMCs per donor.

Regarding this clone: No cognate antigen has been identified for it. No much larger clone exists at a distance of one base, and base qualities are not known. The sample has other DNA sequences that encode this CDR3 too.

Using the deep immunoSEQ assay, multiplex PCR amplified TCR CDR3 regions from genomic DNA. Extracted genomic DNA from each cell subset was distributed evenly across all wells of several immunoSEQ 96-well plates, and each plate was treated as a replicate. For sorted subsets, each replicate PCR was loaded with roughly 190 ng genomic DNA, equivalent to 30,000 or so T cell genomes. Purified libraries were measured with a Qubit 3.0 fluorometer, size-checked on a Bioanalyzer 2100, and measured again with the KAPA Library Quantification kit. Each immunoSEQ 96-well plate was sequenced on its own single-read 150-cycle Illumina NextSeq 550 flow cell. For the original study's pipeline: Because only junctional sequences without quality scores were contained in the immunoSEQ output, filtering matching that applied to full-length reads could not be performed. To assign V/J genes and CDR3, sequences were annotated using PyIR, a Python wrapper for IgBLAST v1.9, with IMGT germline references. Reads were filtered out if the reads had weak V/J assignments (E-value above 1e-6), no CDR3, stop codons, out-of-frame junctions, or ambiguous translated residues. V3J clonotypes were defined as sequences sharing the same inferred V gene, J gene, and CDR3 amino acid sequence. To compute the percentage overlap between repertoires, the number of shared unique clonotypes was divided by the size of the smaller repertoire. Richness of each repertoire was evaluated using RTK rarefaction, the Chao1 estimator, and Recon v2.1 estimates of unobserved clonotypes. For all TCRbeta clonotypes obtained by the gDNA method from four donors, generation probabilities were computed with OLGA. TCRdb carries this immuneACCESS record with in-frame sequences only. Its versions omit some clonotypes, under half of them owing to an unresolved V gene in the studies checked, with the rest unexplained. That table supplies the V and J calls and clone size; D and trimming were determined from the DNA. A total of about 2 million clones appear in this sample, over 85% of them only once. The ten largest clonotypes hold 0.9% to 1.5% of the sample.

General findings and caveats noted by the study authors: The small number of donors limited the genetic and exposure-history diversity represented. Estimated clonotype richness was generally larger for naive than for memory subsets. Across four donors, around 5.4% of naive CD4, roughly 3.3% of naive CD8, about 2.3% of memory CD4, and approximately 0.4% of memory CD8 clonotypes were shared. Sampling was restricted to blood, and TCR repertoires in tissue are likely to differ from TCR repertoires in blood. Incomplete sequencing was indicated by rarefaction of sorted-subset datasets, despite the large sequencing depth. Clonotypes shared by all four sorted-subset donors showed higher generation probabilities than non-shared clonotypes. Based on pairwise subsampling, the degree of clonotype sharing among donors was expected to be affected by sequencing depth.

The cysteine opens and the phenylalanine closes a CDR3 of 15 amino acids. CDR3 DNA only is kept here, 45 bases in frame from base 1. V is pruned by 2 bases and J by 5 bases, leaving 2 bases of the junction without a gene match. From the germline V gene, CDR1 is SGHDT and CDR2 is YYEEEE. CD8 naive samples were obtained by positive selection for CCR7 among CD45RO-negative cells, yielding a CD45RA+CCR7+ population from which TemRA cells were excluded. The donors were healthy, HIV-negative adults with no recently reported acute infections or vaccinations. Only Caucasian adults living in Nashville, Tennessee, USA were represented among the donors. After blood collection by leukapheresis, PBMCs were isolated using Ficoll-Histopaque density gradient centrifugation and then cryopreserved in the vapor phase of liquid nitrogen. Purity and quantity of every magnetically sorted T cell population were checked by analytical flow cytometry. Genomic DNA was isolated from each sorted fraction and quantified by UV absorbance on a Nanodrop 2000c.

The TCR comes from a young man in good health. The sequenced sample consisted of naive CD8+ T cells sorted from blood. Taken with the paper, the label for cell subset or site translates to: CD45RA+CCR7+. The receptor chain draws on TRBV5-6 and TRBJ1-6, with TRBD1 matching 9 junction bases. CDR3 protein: CASSLGTGNNSPLHF. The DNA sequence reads TGTGCCAGCAGCTTAGGGACAGGGAATAATTCACCCCTCCACTTT.